This TCR beta chain was recorded in a study of blood T cells in healthy people across ages. The second PCR ran roughly 7 to 12 cycles with a sample-barcoded 5' primer and J-beta primers. TCRdb re-analysed the 5' RACE reads in MiXCR, keeping a single row per CDR3 protein. The sample contains roughly 680,000 distinct CDR3 sequences, 40% to 65% of which appear only once. The CDR3 is made up of 15 amino acids. V was trimmed by 1 base and J by 1 base, leaving 10 bases between them. In germline, CDR1 is SEHNR, CDR2 FQNEAQ (reference sequence). This clonotype was seen a few times. The chain is built from TRBV7-9 and TRBJ1-1; unclear D gene. The specimen sequenced was blood. This TCR came from a woman aged 80 or older in good health. Written as DNA, the CDR3 is TGTGCCAGCAGCTTAGATAGCTGGGCGAACACTGAAGCTTTCTTT. It translates to CASSLDSWANTEAFF. The full variable domain, rest sourced from reference TRBV7-9 and TRBJ1-1, is DTGVSQNPRHKITKRGQNVTFRCDPISEHNRLYWYRQTLGQGPEFLTYFQNEAQLEKSRLLSDRFSAERPKGSFSTLEIQRTEQGDSAMYLCASSLDSWANTEAFFGQGTRLTVV.